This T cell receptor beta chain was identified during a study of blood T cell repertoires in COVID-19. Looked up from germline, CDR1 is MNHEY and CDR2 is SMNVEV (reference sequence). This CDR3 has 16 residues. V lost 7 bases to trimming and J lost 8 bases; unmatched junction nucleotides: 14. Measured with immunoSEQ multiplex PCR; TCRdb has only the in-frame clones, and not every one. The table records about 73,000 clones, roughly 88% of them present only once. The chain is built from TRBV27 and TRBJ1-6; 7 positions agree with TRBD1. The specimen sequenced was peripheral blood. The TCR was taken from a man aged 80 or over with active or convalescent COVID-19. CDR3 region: CASTLLSRQGHSPLHF. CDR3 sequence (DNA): TGTGCCAGCACCTTACTATCCCGACAGGGACATTCACCCCTCCACTTT.